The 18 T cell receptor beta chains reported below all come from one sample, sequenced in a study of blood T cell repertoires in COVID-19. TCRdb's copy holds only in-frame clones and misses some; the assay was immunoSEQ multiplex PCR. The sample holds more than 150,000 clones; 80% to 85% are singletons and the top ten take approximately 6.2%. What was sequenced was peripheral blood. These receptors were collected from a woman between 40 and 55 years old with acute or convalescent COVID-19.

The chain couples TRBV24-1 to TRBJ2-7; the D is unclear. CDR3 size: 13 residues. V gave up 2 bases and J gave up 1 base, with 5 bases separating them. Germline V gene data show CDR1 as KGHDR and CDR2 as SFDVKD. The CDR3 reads CATSDSRSYEQYF. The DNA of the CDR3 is TGTGCCACCAGTGATTCCAGGTCCTACGAGCAGTACTTC.

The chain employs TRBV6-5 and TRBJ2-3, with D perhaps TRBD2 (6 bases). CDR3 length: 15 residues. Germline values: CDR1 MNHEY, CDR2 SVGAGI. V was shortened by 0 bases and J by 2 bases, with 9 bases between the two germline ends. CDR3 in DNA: TGTGCCAGCAGTTACTCGAGGGAGGACACAGATACGCAGTATTTT. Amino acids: CASSYSREDTDTQYF.

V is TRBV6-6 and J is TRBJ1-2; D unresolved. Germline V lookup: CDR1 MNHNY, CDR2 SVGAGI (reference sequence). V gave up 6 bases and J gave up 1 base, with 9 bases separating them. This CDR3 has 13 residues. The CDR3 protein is CASSQTVNYGYTF. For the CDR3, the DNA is TGTGCCAGCAGCCAAACAGTTAACTATGGCTACACCTTC.

Written as DNA, the CDR3 is TGTGCCTGGACAGGTCGAGTGAGCTACTCGGGATACAATGAGCAGTTCTTC. Its translation: CAWTGRVSYSGYNEQFF. This rearrangement joins TRBV30 to TRBJ2-1; TRBD2 might be the D (5 bases). Germline V lookup: CDR1 GTSNPN, CDR2 SVGIG (reference sequence). The CDR3 spans 17 residues. Trimming shortened V by 4 bases and J by 4 bases, and 23 bases separated the two germline ends.

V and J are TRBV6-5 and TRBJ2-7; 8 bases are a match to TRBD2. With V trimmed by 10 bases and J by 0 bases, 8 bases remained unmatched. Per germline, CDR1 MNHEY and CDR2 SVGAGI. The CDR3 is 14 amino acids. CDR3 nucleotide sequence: TGTGCCATACAGGGCGGGAGGATCTCCTACGAGCAGTACTTC. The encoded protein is CAIQGGRISYEQYF.

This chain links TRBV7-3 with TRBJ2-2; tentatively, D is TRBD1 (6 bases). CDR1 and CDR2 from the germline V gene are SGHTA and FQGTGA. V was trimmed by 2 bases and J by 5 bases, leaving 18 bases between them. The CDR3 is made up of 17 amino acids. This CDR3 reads CASSLWGPKTGTGELFF. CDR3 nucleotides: TGTGCCAGCAGCTTATGGGGACCGAAAACAGGGACCGGGGAGCTGTTTTTT.

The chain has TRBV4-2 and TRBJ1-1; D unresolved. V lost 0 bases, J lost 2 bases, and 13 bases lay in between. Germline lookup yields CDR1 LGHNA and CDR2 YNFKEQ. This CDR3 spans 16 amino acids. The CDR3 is CASSQDLGAINTEAFF. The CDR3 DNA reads TGTGCCAGCAGCCAAGATTTAGGAGCGATCAACACTGAAGCTTTCTTT.

The CDR3 nucleotides are TGTGCCAGCGCCCTTAGTGGGGGACAGGGCACCCTTGGGGGCTACACCTTC. It codes for CASALSGGQGTLGGYTF. The chain joins TRBV28 to TRBJ1-2, with 9 positions matching TRBD1. CDR3 size: 17 residues. The ends lost 8 bases at V and 8 bases at J; junction bases unmatched: 21. CDR1 is MDHEN, CDR2 SYDVKM, per germline.

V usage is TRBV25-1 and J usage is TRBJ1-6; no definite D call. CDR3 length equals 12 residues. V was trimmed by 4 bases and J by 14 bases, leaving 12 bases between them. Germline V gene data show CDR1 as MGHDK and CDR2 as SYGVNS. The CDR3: CASSALHGALHF. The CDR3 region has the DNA TGTGCCAGCAGTGCTTTACACGGGGCCCTCCACTTT.

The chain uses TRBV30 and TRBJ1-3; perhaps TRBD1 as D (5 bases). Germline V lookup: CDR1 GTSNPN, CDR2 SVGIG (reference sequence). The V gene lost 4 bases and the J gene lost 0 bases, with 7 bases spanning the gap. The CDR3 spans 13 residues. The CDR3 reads CAWNGGSGNTIYF. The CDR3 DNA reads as TGTGCCTGGAACGGGGGCTCTGGAAACACCATATATTTT.

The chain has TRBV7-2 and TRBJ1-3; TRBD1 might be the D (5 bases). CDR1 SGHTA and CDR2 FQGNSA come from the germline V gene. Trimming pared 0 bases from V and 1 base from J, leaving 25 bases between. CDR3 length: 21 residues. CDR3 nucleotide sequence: TGTGCCAGCAGCTTAGCATATGTGGGGCTTACCCCTCCTGTTTCTGGAAACACCATATATTTT. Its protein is CASSLAYVGLTPPVSGNTIYF.

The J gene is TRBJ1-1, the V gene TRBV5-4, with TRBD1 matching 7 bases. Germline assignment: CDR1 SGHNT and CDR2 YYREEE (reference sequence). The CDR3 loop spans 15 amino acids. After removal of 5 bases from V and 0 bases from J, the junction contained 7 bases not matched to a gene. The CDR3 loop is CASRSFDRVNTEAFF. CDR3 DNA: TGTGCCAGCAGATCTTTTGACAGGGTGAACACTGAAGCTTTCTTT. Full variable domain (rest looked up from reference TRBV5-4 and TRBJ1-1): ETGVTQSPTHLIKTRGQQVTLRCSSQSGHNTVSWYQQALGQGPQFIFQYYREEENGRGNFPPRFSGLQFPNYSSELNVNALELDDSALYLCASRSFDRVNTEAFFGQGTRLTVV.

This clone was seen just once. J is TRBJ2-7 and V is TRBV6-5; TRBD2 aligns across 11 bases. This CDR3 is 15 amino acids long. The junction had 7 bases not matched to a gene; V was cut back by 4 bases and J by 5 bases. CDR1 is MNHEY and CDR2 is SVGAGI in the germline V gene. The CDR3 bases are TGTGCCAGCAGTTTCGGTAGCGGGAGGGCCGACGAGCAGTACTTC. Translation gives CASSFGSGRADEQYF.

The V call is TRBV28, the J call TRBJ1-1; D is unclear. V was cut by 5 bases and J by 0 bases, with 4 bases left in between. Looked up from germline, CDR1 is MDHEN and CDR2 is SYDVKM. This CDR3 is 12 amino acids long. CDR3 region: CASSVMNTEAFF. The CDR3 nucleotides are TGTGCCAGCAGTGTTATGAACACTGAAGCTTTCTTT.

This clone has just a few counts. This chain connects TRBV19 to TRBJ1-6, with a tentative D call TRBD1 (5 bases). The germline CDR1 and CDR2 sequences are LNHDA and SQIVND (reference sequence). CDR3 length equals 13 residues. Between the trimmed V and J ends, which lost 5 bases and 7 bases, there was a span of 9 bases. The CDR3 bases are TGTGCCAGTAGTGTTGCAGGGAATTCACCCCTCCACTTT. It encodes CASSVAGNSPLHF.

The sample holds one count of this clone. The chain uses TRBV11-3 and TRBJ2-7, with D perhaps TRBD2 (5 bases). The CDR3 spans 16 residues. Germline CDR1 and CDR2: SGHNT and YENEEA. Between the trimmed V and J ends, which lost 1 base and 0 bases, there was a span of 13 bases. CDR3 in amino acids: CASSLGEAAGSYEQYF. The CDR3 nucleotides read TGTGCCAGCAGCTTAGGGGAAGCGGCAGGCTCCTACGAGCAGTACTTC. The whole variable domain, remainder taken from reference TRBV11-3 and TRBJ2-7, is EAGVVQSPRYKIIEKKQPVAFWCNPISGHNTLYWYLQNLGQGPELLIRYENEEAVDDSQLPKDRFSAERLKGVDSTLKIQPAELGDSAVYLCASSLGEAAGSYEQYFGPGTRLTVT.

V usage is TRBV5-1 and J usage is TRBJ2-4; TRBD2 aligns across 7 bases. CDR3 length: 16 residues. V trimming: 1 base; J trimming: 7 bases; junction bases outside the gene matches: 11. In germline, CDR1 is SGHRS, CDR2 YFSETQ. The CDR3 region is CASSLIVGGTLNIQYF. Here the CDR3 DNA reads TGCGCCAGCAGCTTGATAGTCGGGGGGACCCTGAACATTCAGTACTTC.

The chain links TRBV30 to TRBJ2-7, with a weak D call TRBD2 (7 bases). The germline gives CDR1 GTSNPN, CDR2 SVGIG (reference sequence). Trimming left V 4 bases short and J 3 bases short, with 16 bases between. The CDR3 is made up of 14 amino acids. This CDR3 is CAWTQRGASYEQYF. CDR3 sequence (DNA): TGTGCCTGGACCCAACGGGGGGCCAGCTACGAGCAGTACTTC.